The TCR beta chain under discussion was sequenced for a study of Ad26.COV2.S vaccination and SARS-CoV-2 variants. As for this clone: Antigen: not known.

Only in-frame clones appear in the TCRdb table, and some are missing; sequencing was by immunoSEQ multiplex PCR. This sample has about 97,000 clones, with 80% found just once. CDR1 is SQVTM and CDR2 is ANQGSEA in the germline V gene. The length of the CDR3 is 14 residues. J lost 1 base, V lost 4 bases, and 6 bases had no gene match. Study results and limitations: Substantial post-vaccination breadth of spike-specific CD8+ and CD4+ T cell responses was reported. Measures of TCR breadth and depth may have fallen short of total T cell responses.

The chain links TRBV29-1 to TRBJ1-1, with 7 bases that match TRBD1. The source of this sequence is a human donor who had recovered from COVID-19. This material consisted of peripheral blood, taken after recovery from COVID-19. Here the CDR3 reads CSVAGGAANTEAFF. Here the CDR3 DNA reads TGCAGCGTTGCAGGGGGGGCCGCGAACACTGAAGCTTTCTTT.